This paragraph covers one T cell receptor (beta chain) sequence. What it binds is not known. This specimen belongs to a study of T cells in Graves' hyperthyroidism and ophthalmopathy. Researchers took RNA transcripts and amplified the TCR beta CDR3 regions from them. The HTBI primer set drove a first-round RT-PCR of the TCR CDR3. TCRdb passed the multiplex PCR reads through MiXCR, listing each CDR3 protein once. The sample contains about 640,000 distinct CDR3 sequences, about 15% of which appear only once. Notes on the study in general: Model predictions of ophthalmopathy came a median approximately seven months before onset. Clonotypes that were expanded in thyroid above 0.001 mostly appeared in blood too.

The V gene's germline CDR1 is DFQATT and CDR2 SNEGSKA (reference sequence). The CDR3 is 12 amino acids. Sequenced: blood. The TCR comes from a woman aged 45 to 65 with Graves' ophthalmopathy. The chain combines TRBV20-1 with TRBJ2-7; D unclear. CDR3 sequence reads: CRTDQHSYEQYF. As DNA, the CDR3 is TGCAGAACAGATCAGCATTCCTACGAGCAGTACTTC.